Presented here are 2 T cell receptor beta chains from one specimen sequenced in a study of blood T cell repertoires in COVID-19. Clones were read by immunoSEQ multiplex PCR, and TCRdb kept only the in-frame ones, dropping some. The data hold about 160,000 clones, with roughly 93% observed a single time. Sequenced input: peripheral blood. Receptors originate from a man aged 18-30 years with acute or convalescent COVID-19.

The table lists this clone with a count of one. Other DNA sequences in this specimen translate into the identical CDR3. V and J are TRBV7-9 and TRBJ1-1; D gene ambiguous. The germline gives CDR1 SEHNR, CDR2 FQNEAQ (reference sequence). This CDR3 is 15 amino acids long. V dropped 1 base and J dropped 1 base, with 10 bases sitting between them. Written as DNA, the CDR3 is TGTGCCAGCAGCTTAGTGGGAGTGGAGAACACTGAAGCTTTCTTT. Translating gives CASSLVGVENTEAFF.

Note on this clone: The sample has other DNA sequences that encode this CDR3 too. The chain is built from TRBV27 and TRBJ1-6, with no clear D. This CDR3 spans 14 amino acids. V was clipped by 1 base and J by 4 bases, with 5 bases between them. Looked up from germline, CDR1 is MNHEY and CDR2 is SMNVEV (reference sequence). The CDR3 nucleotides read TGTGCCAGCAGTTTATTGCAGTATAATTCACCCCTCCACTTT. This encodes CASSLLQYNSPLHF.